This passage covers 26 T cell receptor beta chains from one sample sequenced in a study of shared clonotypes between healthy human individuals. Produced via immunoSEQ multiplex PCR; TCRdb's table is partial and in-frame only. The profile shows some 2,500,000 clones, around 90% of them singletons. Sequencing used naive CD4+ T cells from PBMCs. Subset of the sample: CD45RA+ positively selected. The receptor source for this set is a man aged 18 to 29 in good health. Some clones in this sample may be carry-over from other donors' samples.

The CDR3 here is CSAMTSRTDTQYF. The CDR3, as DNA: TGCAGCGCAATGACTAGTCGCACAGATACGCAGTATTTT. This chain links TRBV29-1 with TRBJ2-3; D may be TRBD2 (6 bases). Germline CDR1 is SQVTM and CDR2 is ANQGSEA. The CDR3 has 13 residues. Trimming took 7 bases from V and 1 from J, leaving 12 bases between them.

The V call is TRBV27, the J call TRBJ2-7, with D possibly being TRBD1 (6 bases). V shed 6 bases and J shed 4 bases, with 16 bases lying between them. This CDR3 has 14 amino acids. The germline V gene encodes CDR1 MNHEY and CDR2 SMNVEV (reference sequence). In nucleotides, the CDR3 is TGTGCCAGCAGAAACGACAGGCGGGTATACGAGCAGTACTTC. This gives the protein CASRNDRRVYEQYF.

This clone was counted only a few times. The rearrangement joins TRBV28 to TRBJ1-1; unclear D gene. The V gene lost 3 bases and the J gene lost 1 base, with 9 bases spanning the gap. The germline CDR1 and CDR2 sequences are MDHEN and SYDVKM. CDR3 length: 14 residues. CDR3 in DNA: TGTGCCAGCAGTTTCTACGTTCAGAACACTGAAGCTTTCTTT. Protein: CASSFYVQNTEAFF.

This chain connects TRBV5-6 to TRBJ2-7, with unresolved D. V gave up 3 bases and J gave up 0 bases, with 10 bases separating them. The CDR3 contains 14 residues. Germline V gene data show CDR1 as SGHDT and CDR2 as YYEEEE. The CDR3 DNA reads TGTGCCAGCAGCTCTACCAGGAGCTCCTACGAGCAGTACTTC. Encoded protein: CASSSTRSSYEQYF.

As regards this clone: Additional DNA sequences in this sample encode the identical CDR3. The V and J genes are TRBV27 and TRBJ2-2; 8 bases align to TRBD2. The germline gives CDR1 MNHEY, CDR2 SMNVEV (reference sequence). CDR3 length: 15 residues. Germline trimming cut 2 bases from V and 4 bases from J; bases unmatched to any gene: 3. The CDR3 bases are TGTGCCAGCAGTTTACTGGCGGGAGGCACCGGGGAGCTGTTTTTT. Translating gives CASSLLAGGTGELFF.

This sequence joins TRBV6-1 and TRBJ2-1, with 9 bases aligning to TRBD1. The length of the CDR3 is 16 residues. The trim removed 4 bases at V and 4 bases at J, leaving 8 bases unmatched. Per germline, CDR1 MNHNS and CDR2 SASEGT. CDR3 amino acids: CASSAPGQGSYNEQFF. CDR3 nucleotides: TGTGCCAGCAGTGCACCGGGACAGGGTTCTTACAATGAGCAGTTCTTC.

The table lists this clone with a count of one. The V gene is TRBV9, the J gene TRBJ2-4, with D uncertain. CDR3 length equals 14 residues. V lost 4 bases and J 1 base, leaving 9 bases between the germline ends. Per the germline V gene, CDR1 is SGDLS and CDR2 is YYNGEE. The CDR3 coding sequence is TGTGCCAGCAGCAACGGGTTGGCCAAAAACATTCAGTACTTC. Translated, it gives CASSNGLAKNIQYF.

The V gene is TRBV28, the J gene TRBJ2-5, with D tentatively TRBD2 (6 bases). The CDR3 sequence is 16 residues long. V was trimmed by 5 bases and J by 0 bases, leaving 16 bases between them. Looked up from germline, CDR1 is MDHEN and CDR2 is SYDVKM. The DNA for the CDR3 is TGTGCCAGCAGTCACCGGAGGAGGGTCCACCAAGAGACCCAGTACTTC. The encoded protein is CASSHRRRVHQETQYF.

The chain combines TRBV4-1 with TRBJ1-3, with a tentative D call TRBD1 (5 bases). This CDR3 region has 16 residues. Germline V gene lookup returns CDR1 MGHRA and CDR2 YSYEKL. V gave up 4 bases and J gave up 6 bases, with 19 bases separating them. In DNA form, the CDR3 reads TGCGCCAGCAGCCCTGGAAGCTGGGGGTTGTCAAACACCATATATTTT. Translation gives CASSPGSWGLSNTIYF.

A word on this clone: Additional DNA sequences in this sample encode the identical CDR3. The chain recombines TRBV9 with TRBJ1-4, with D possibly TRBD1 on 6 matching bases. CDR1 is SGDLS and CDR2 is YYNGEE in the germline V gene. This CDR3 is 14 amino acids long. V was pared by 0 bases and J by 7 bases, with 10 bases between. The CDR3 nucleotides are TGTGCCAGCAGCGTAGGCCAGGGGAGTGAAAAACTGTTTTTT. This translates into CASSVGQGSEKLFF.

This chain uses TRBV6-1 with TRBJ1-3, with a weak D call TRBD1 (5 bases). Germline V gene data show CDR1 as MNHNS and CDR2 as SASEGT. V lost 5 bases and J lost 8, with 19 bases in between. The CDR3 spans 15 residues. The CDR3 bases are TGTGCCAGCAGTCCTACCCGCGCCGGGGGAGACACCATATATTTT. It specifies CASSPTRAGGDTIYF.

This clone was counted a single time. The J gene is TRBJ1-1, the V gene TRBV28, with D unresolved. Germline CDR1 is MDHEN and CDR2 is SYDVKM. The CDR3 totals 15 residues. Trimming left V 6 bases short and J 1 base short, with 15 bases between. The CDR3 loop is CASSAPGSENTEAFF. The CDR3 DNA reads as TGTGCCAGCAGCGCCCCGGGGAGCGAGAACACTGAAGCTTTCTTT.

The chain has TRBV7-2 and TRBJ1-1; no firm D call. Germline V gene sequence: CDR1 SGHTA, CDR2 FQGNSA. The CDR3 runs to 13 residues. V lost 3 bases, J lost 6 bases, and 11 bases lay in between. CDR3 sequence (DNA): TGTGCCAGCAGCTTTTCCGCGGGAGCTGAAGCTTTCTTT. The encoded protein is CASSFSAGAEAFF.

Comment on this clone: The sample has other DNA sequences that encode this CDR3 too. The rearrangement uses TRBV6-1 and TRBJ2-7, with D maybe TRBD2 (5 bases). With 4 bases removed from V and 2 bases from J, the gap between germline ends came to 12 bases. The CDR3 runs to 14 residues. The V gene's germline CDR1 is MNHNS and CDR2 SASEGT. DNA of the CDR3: TGTGCCAGCAGTGGCCGTGGAGGTCCCTACGAGCAGTACTTC. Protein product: CASSGRGGPYEQYF.

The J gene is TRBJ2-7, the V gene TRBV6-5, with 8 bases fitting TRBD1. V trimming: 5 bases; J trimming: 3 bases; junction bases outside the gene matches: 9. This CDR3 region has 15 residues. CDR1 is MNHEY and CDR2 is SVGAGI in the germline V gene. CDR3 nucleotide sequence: TGTGCCAGCAGTCCGGAGACAGGGGTGCGCTACGAGCAGTACTTC. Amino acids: CASSPETGVRYEQYF.

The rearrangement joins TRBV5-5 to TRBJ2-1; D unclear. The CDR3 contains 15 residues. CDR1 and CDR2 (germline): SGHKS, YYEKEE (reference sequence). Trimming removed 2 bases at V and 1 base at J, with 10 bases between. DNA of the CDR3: TGTGCCAGCAGCTTCGAAGGGCTATCCTACAATGAGCAGTTCTTC. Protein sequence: CASSFEGLSYNEQFF.

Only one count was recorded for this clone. The CDR3 loop reads CAISEPSGGQRDTEAFF. The CDR3, as DNA: TGTGCCATCAGTGAACCCTCGGGGGGACAGCGGGACACTGAAGCTTTCTTT. The rearrangement uses TRBV10-3 and TRBJ1-1; 7 bases align to TRBD1. The CDR3 covers 17 residues. The V gene's germline CDR1 is ENHRY and CDR2 SYGVKD. V dropped 3 bases and J dropped 3; count of bases not matched to a gene: 13.

As DNA, the CDR3 is TGTGCCACCAGCAGAGATGGGAGGGGGCACTTCAGCTACGAGCAGTACTTC. Translating gives CATSRDGRGHFSYEQYF. V and J are TRBV15 and TRBJ2-7, with D tentatively TRBD1 or TRBD2 (7 bases each). CDR1 and CDR2 from the germline V gene are LNHNV and YYDKDF (reference sequence). The CDR3 consists of 17 residues. Trimming cost V 0 bases and J 3 bases, with 18 bases left between them.

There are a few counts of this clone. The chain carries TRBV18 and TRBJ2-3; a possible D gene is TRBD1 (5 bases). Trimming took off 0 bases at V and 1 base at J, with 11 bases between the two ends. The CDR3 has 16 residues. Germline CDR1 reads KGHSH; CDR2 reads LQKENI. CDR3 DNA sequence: TGTGCCAGCTCACCACCGTCCGGACAACGCACAGATACGCAGTATTTT. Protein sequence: CASSPPSGQRTDTQYF.

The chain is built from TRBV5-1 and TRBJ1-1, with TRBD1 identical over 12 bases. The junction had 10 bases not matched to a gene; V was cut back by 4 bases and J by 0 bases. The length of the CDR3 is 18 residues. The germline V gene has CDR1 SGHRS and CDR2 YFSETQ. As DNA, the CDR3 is TGCGCCAGCAGCGACTCCGGGACAGGGGGCGTTATGAACACTGAAGCTTTCTTT. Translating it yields CASSDSGTGGVMNTEAFF.

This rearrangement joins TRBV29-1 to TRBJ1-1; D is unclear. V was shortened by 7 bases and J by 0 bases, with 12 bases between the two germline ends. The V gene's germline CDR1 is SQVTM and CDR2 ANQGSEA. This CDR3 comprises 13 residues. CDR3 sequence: CSALRVMNTEAFF. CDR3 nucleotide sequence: TGCAGCGCCTTACGGGTTATGAACACTGAAGCTTTCTTT.

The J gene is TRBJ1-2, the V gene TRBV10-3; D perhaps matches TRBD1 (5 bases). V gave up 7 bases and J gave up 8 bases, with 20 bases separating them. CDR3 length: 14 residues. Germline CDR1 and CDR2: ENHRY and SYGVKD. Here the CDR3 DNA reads TGTGCCATCAACAGCGATCCAGGGTCTCGGGGCTACACCTTC. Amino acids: CAINSDPGSRGYTF.

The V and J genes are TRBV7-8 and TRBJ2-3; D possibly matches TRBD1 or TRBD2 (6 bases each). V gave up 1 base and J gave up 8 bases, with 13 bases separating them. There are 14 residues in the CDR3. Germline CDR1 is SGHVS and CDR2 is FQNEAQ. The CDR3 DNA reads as TGTGCCAGCAGCTTAGGACTAGGGGGAGGTACGCAGTATTTT. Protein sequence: CASSLGLGGGTQYF.

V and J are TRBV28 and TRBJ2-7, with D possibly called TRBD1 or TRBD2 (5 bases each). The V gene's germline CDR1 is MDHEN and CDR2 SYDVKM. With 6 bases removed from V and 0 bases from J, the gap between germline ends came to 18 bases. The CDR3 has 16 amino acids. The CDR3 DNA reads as TGTGCCAGCAGCCTCAGTGGGGCGGGTCACTCCTACGAGCAGTACTTC. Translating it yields CASSLSGAGHSYEQYF.

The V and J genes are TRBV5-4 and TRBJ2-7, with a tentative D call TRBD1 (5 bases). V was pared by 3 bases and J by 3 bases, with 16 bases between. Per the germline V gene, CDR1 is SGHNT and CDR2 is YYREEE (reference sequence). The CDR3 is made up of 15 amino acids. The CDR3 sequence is CASSSALQGGYEQYF. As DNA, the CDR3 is TGTGCCAGCAGCTCAGCCCTGCAGGGCGGCTACGAGCAGTACTTC.

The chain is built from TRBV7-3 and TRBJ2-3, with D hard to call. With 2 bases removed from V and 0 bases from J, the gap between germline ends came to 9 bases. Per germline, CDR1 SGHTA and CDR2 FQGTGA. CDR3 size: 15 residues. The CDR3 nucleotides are TGTGCCAGCAGCTTACTGGCGTCTAGCACAGATACGCAGTATTTT. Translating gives CASSLLASSTDTQYF.